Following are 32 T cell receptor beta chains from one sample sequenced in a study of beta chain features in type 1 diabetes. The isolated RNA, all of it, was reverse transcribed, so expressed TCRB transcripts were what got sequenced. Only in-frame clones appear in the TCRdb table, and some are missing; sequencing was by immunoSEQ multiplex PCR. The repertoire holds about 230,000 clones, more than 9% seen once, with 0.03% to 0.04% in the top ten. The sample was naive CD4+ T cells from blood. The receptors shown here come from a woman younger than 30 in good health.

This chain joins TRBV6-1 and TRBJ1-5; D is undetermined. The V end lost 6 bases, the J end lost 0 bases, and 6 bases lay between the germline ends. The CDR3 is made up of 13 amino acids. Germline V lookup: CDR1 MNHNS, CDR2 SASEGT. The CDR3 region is CASSDISNQPQHF. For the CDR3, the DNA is TGTGCCAGCAGCGACATTAGCAATCAGCCCCAGCATTTT.

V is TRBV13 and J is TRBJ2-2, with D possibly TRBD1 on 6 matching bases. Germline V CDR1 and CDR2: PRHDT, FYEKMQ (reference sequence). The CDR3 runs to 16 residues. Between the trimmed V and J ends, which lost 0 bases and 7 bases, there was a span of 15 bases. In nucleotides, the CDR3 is TGTGCCAGCAGCTTAGGCCAAAAGCCAGGGGTCGGGGAGCTGTTTTTT. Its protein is CASSLGQKPGVGELFF.

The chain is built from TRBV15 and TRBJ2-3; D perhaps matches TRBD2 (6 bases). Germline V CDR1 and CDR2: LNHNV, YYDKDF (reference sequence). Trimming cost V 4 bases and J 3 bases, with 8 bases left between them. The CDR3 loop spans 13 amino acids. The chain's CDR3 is CATSIGGTDTQYF. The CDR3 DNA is TGTGCCACCAGCATCGGAGGGACAGATACGCAGTATTTT.

The CDR3 loop is CSVISRNNEQFF. CDR3 sequence (DNA): TGCAGCGTTATCTCTAGGAACAATGAGCAGTTCTTC. The chain recombines TRBV29-1 with TRBJ2-1; D remains ambiguous. The CDR3 has 12 residues. The germline V gene has CDR1 SQVTM and CDR2 ANQGSEA. Between the trimmed V and J ends, which lost 5 bases and 5 bases, there was a span of 10 bases.

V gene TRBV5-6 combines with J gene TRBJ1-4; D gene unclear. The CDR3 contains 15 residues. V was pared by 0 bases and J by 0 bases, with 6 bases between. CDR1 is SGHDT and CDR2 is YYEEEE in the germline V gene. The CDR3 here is CASSLERSTNEKLFF. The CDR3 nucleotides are TGTGCCAGCAGCTTGGAGCGTTCAACTAATGAAAAACTGTTTTTT.

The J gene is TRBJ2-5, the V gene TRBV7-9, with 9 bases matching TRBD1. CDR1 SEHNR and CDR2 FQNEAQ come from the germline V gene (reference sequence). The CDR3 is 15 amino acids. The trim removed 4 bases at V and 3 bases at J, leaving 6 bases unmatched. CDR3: CASSSTDRGKETQYF. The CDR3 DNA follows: TGTGCCAGCAGCTCCACTGACAGGGGGAAAGAGACCCAGTACTTC. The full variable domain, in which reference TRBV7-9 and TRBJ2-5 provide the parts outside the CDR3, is DTGVSQNPRHKITKRGQNVTFRCDPISEHNRLYWYRQTLGQGPEFLTYFQNEAQLEKSRLLSDRFSAERPKGSFSTLEIQRTEQGDSAMYLCASSSTDRGKETQYFGPGTRLLVL.

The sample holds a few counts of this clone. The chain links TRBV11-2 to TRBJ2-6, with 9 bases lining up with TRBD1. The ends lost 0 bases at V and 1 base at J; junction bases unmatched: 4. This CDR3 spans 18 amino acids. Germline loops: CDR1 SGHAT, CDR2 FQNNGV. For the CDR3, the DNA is TGTGCCAGCAGCTTAGAGTTTGGGACAGGGTCTGGGGCCAACGTCCTGACTTTC. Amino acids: CASSLEFGTGSGANVLTF.

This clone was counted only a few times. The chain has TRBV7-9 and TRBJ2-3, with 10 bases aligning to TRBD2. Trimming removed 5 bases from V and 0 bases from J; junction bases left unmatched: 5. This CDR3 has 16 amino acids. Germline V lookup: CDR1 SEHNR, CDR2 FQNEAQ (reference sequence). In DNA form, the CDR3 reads TGTGCCAGCAGCCAGAGCGGGAGGGTCAGCACAGATACGCAGTATTTT. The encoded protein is CASSQSGRVSTDTQYF.

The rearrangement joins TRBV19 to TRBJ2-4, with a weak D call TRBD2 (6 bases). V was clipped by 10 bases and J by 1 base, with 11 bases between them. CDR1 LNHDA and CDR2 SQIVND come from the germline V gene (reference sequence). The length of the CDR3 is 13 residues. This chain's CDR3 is CATRGLAKNIQYF. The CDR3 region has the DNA TGTGCCACGAGGGGACTGGCCAAAAACATTCAGTACTTC.

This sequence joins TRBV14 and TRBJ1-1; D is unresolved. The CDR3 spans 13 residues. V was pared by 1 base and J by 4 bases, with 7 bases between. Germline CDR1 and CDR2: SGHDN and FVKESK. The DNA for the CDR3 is TGTGCCAGCAGCCAAGGCAGGCTCACTGAAGCTTTCTTT. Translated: CASSQGRLTEAFF.

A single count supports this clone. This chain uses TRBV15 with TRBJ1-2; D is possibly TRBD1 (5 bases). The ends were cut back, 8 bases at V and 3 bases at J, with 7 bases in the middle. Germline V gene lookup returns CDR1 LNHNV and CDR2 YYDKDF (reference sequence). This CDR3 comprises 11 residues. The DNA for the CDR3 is TGTGCCACCTCAGGGCACTATGGCTACACCTTC. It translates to CATSGHYGYTF.

CDR3 nucleotide sequence: TGTGCCAGCAGTGAAGCCGGGAATGGCTACACCTTC. It is translated as CASSEAGNGYTF. The rearrangement uses TRBV2 and TRBJ1-2, with unresolved D. The CDR3 runs 12 residues. V lost 0 bases and J 6 bases, leaving 5 bases between the germline ends. From germline, CDR1 is SNHLY and CDR2 FYNNEI.

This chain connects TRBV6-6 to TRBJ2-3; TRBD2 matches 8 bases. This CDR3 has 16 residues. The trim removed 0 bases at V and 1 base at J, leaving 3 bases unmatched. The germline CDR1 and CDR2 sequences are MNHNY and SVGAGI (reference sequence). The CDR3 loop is CASSYSSLAGTDTQYF. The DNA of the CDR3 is TGTGCCAGCAGTTACTCGTCACTAGCGGGCACAGATACGCAGTATTTT.

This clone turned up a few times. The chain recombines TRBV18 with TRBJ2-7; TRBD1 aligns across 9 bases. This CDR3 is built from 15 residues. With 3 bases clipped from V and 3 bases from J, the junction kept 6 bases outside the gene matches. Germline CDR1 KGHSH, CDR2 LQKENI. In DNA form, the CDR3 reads TGTGCCAGCTCACCGAAGGGACAGGGATACTACGAGCAGTACTTC. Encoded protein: CASSPKGQGYYEQYF.

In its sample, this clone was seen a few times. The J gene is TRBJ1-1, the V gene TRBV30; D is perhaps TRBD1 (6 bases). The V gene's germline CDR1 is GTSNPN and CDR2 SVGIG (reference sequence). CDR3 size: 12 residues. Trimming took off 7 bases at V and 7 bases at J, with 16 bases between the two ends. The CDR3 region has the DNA TGTGCCTTATCACCACAGGGCCATGAAGCTTTCTTT. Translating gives CALSPQGHEAFF.

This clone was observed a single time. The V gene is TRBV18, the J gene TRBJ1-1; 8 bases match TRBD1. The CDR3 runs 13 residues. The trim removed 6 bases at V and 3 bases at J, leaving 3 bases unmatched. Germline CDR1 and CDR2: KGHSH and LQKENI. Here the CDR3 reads CASSLDRDTEAFF. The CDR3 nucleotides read TGTGCCAGCTCCCTGGACAGGGACACTGAAGCTTTCTTT. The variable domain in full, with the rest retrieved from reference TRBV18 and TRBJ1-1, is NAGVMQNPRHLVRRRGQEARLRCSPMKGHSHVYWYRQLPEEGLKFMVYLQKENIIDESGMPKERFSAEFPKEGPSILRIQQVVRGDSAAYFCASSLDRDTEAFFGQGTRLTVV.

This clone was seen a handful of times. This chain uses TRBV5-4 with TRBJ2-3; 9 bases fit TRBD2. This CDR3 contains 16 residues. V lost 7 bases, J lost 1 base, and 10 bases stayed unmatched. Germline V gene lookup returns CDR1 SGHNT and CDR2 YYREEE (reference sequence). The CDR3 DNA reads TGTGCCAGCCGGCCGCGAGTAGCGGGGGGCACAGATACGCAGTATTTT. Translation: CASRPRVAGGTDTQYF.

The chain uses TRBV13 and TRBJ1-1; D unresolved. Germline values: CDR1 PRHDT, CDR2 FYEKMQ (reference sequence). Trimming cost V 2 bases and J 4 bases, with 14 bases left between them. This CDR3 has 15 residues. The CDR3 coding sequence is TGTGCCAGCAGCTTAAAGAGCGGCCGGAGCACTGAAGCTTTCTTT. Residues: CASSLKSGRSTEAFF. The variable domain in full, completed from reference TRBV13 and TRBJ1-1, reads AAGVIQSPRHLIKEKRETATLKCYPIPRHDTVYWYQQGPGQDPQFLISFYEKMQSDKGSIPDRFSAQQFSDYHSELNMSSLELGDSALYFCASSLKSGRSTEAFFGQGTRLTVV.

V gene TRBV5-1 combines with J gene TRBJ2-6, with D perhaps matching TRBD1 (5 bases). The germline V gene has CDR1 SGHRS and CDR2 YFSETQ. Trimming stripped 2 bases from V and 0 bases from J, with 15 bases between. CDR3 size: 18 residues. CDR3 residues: CASSFFRGLSSGANVLTF. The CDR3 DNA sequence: TGCGCCAGCAGCTTCTTTAGGGGCCTAAGCTCTGGGGCCAACGTCCTGACTTTC.

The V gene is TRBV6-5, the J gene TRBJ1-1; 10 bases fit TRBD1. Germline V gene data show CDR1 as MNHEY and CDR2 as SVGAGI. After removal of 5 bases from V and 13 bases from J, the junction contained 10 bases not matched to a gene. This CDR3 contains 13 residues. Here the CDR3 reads CASSRSLDRGRFF. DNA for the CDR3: TGTGCCAGCAGTCGCTCCCTAGACAGGGGGCGTTTCTTT.

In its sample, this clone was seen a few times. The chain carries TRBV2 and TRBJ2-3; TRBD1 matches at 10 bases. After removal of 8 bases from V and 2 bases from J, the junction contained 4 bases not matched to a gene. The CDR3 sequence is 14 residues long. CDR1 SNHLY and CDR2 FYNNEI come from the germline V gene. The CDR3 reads CASLGQGITDTQYF. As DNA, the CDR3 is TGTGCCAGCCTGGGACAGGGGATCACAGATACGCAGTATTTT.

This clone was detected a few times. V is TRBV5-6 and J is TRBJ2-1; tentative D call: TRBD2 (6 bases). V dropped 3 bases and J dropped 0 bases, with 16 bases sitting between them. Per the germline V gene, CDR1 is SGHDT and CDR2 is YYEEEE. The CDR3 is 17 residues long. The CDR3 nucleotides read TGTGCCAGCAGCTCCCAAAGGACTACCACCTCCTACAATGAGCAGTTCTTC. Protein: CASSSQRTTTSYNEQFF.

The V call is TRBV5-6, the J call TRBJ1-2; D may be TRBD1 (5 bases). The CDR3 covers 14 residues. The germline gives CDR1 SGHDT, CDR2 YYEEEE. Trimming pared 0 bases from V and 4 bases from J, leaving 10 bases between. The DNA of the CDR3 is TGTGCCAGCAGCTTGGCTAGCGGGGCCTATGGCTACACCTTC. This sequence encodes CASSLASGAYGYTF.

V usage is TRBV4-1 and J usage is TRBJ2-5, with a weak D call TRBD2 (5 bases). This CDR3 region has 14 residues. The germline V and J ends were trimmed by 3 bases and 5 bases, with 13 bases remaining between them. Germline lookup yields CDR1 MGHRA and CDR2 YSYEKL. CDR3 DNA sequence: TGCGCCAGCAGCCACCCCGGACTTCTGGAGACCCAGTACTTC. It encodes CASSHPGLLETQYF.

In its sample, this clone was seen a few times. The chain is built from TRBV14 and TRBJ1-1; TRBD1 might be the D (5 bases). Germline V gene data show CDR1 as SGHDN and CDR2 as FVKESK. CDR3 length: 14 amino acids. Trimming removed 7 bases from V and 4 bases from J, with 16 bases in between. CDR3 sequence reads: CASKKVGHVTEAFF. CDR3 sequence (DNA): TGTGCCAGCAAAAAAGTGGGGCACGTCACTGAAGCTTTCTTT.

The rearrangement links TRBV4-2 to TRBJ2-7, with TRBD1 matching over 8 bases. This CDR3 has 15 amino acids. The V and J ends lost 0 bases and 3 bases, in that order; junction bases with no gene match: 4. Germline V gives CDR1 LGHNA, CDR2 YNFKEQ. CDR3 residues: CASSQEGQVNYEQYF. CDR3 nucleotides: TGTGCCAGCAGCCAAGAGGGACAGGTCAACTACGAGCAGTACTTC.

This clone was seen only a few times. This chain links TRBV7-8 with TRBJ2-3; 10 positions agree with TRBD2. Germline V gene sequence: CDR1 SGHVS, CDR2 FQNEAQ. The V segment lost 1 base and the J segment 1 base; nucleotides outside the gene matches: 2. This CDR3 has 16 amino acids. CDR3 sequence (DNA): TGTGCCAGCAGCTTAGAGCGGGAGGGAGGCACAGATACGCAGTATTTT. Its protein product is CASSLEREGGTDTQYF.

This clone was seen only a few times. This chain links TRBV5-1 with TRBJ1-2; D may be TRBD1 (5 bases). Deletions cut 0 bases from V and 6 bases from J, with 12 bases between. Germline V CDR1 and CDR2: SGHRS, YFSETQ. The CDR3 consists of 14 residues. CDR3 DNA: TGCGCCAGCAGCTTGGTCCAGGCCAGGGATGGCTACACCTTC. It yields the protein CASSLVQARDGYTF.

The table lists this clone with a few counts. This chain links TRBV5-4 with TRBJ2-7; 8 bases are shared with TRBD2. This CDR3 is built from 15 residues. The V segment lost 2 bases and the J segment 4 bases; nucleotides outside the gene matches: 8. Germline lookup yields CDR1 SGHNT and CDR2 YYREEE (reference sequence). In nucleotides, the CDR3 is TGTGCCAGCAGCTTTGTCGGGAGGGCCTGGTACGAGCAGTACTTC. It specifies CASSFVGRAWYEQYF.

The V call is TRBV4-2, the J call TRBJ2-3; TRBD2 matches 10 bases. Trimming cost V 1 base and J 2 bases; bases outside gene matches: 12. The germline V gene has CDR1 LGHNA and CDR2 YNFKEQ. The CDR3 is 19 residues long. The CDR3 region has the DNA TGTGCCAGCAGCCAAGTCAGCTCTAGCGGGAGTGGAAACACAGATACGCAGTATTTT. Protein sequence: CASSQVSSSGSGNTDTQYF.

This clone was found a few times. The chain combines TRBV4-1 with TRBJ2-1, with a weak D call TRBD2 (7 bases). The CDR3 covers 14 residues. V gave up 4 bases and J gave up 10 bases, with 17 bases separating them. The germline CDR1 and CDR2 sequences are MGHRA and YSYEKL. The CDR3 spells CASSLGGGGQEQFF. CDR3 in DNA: TGCGCCAGCAGCCTCGGAGGGGGGGGGCAGGAGCAGTTCTTC.

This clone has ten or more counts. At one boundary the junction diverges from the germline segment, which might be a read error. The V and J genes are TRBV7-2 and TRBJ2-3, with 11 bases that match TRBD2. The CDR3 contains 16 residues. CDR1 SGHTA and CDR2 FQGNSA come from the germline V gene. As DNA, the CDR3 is TGTGCCAGCAGTTTAGCGGGAGGGCCCAGCACAGATACGCAGTATTTT. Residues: CASSLAGGPSTDTQYF.